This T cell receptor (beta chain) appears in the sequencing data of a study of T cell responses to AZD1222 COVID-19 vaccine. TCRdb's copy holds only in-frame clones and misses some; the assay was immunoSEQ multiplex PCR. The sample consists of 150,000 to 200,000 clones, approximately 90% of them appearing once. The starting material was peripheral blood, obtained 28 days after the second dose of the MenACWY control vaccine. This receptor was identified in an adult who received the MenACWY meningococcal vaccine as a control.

This CDR3 is CSASRNQGQPQHF. The CDR3 DNA reads TGCAGCGCAAGTAGAAATCAGGGTCAGCCCCAGCATTTT. The chain uses TRBV20-1 and TRBJ1-5; the D gene is possibly TRBD1 (5 bases). Germline CDR1 is DFQATT and CDR2 is SNEGSKA (reference sequence). The CDR3 has 13 residues.